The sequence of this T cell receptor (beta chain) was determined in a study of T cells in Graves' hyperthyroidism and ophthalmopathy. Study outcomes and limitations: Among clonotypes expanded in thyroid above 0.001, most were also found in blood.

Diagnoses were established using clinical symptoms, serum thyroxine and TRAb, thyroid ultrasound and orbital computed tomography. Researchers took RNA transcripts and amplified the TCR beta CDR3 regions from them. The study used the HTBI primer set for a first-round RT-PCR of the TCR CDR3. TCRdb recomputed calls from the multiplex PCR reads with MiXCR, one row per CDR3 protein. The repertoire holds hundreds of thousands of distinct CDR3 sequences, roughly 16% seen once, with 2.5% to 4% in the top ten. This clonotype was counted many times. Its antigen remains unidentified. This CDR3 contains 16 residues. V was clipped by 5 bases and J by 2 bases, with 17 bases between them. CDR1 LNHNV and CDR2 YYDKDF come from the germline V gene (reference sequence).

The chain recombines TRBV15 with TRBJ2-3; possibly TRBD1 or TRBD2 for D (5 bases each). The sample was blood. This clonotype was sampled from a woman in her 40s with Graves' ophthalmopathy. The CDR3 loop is CATSLRPGRYTDTQYF. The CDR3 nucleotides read TGTGCCACCAGCCTCCGCCCGGGGCGGTACACAGATACGCAGTATTTT.